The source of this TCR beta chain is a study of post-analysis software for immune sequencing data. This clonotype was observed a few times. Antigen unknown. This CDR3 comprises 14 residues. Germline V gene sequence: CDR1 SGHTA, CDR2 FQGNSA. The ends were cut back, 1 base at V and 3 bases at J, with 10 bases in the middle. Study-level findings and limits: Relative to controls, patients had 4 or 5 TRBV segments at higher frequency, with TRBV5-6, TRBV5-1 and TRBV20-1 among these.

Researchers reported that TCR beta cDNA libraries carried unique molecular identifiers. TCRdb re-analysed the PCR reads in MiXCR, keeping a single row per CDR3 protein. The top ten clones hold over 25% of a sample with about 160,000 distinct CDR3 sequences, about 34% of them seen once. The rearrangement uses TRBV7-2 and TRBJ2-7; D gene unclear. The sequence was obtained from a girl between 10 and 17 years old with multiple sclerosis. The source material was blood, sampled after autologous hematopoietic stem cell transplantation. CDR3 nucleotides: TGTGCCAGCAGCTTAGGTCTAAACCGCTACGAGCAGTACTTC. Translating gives CASSLGLNRYEQYF.